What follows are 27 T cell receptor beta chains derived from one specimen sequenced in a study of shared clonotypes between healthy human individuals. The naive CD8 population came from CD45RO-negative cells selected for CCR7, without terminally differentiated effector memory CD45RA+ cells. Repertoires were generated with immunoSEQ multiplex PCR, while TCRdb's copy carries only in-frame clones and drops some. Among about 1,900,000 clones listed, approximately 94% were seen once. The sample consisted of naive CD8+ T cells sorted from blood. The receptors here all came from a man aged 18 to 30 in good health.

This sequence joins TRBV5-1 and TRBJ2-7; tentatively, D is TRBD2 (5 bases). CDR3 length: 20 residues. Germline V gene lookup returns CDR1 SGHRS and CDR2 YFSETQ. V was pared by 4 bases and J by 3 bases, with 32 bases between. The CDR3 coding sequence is TGCGCCAGCAGCAGCAGCGAAGGAGAGAGAGGTGGTGTAGACTACTACGAGCAGTACTTC. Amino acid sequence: CASSSSEGERGGVDYYEQYF.

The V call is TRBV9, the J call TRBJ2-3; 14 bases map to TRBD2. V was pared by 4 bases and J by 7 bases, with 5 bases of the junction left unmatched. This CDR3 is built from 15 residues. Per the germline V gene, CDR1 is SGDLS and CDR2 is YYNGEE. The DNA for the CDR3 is TGTGCCAGCAGCATGGGACTAGCGGGGGTTAATACGCAGTATTTT. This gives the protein CASSMGLAGVNTQYF.

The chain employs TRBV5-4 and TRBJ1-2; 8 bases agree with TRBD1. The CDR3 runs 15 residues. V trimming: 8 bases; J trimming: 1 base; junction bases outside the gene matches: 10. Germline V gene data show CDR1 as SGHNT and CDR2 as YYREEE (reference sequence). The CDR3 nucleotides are TGTGCCAGTCAGTCGTCCAGGGGGCATAACTATGGCTACACCTTC. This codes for CASQSSRGHNYGYTF.

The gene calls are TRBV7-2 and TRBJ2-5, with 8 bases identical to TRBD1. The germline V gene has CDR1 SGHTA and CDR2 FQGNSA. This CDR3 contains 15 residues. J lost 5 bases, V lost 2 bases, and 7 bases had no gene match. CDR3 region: CASSLFTGGSETQYF. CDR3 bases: TGTGCCAGCAGCTTATTTACAGGGGGATCGGAGACCCAGTACTTC.

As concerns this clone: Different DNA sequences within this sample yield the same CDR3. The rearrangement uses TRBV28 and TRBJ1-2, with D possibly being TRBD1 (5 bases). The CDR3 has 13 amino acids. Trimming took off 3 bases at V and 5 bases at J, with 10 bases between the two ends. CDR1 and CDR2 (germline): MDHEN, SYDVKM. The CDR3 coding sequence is TGTGCCAGCAGTTTTAGGGGCTCTTATGGCTACACCTTC. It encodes CASSFRGSYGYTF.

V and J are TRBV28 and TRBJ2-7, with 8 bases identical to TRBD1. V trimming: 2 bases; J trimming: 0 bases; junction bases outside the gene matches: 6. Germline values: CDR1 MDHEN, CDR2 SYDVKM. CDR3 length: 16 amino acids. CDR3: CASSLEQGDFSYEQYF. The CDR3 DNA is TGTGCCAGCAGTTTAGAACAGGGGGATTTCTCCTACGAGCAGTACTTC.

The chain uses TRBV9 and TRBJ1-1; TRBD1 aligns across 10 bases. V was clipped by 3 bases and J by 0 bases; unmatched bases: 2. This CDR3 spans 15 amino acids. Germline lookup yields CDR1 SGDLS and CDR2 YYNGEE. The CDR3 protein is CASSGGTGVNTEAFF. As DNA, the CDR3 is TGTGCCAGCAGCGGCGGGACAGGGGTGAACACTGAAGCTTTCTTT.

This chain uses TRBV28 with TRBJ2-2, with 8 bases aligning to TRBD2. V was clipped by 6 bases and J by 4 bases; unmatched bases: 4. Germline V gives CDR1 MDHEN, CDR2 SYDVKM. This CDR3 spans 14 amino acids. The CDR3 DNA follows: TGTGCCAGCAGCTCCGGGACTAGCACCGGGGAGCTGTTTTTT. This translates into CASSSGTSTGELFF.

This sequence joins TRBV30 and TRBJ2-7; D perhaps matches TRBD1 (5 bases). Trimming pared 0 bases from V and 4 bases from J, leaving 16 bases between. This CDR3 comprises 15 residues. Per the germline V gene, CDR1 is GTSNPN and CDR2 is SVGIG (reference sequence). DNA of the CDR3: TGTGCCTGGAGTGTTTGGTCCAGGGAAGATTACGAGCAGTACTTC. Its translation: CAWSVWSREDYEQYF.

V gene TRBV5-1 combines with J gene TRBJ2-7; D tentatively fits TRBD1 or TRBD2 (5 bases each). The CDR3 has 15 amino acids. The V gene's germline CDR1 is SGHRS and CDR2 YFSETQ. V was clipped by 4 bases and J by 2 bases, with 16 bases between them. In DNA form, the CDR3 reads TGCGCCAGCAGCATCCGGGACCCGACCCCCTACGAGCAGTACTTC. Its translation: CASSIRDPTPYEQYF.

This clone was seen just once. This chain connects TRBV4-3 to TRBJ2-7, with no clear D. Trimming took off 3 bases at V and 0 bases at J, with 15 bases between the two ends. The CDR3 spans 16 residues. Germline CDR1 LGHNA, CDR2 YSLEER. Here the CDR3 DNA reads TGCGCCAGCAGCCAGAGTCCCACTGCCAACTCCTACGAGCAGTACTTC. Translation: CASSQSPTANSYEQYF.

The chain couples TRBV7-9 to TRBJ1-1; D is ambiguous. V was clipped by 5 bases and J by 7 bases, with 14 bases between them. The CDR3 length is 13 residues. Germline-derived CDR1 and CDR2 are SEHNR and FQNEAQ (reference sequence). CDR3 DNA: TGTGCCAGCAGCCCGCCTACCGGGATTGAAGCTTTCTTT. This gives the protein CASSPPTGIEAFF.

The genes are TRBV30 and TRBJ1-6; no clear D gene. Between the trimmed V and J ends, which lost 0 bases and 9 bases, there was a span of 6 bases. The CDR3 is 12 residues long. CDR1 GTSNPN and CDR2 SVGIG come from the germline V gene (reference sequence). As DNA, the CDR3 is TGTGCCTGGAGTGTTAACAGTTCACCCCTCCACTTT. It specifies CAWSVNSSPLHF.

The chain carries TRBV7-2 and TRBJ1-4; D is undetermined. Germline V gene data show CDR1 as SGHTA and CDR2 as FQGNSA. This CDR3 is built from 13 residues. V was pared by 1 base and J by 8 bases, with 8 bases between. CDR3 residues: CASSLGSYEKLFF. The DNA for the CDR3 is TGTGCCAGCAGCTTAGGATCTTACGAAAAACTGTTTTTT.

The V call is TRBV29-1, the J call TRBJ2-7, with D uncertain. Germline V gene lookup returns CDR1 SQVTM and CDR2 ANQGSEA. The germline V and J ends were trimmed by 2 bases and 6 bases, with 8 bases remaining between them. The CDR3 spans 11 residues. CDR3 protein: CSVESLGEQYF. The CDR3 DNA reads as TGCAGCGTTGAATCCCTGGGCGAGCAGTACTTC.

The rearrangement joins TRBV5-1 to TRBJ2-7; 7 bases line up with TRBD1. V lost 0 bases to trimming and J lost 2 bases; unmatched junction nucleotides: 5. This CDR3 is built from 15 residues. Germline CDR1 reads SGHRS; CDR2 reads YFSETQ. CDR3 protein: CASSLVGTATYEQYF. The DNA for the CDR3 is TGCGCCAGCAGCTTGGTTGGGACAGCAACCTACGAGCAGTACTTC.

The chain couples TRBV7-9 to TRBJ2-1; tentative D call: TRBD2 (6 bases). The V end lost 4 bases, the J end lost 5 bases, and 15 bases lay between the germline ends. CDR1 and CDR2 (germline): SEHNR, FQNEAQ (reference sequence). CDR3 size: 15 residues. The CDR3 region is CASSWDSINNNEQFF. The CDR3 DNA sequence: TGTGCCAGCAGCTGGGACTCTATAAACAACAATGAGCAGTTCTTC.

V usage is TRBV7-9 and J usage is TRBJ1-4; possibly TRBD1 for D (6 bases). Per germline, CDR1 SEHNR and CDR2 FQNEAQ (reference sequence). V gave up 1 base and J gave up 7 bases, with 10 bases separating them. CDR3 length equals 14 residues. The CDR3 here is CASSLDREPEKLFF. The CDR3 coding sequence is TGTGCCAGCAGCTTAGACAGGGAGCCTGAAAAACTGTTTTTT. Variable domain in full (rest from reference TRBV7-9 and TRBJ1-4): DTGVSQNPRHKITKRGQNVTFRCDPISEHNRLYWYRQTLGQGPEFLTYFQNEAQLEKSRLLSDRFSAERPKGSFSTLEIQRTEQGDSAMYLCASSLDREPEKLFFGSGTQLSVL.

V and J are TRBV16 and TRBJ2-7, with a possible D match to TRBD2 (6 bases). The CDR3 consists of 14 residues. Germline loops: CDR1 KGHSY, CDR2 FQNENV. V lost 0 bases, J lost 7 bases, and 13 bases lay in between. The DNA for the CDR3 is TGTGCCAGCAGCCAATCATTGGTAGGGACTGAGCAGTACTTC. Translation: CASSQSLVGTEQYF.

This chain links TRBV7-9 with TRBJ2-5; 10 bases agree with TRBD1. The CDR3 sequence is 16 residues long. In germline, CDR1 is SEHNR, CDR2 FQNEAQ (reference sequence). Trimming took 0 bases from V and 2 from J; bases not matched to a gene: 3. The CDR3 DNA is TGTGCCAGCAGCTTAGCGGGACAGGGGTTACAAGAGACCCAGTACTTC. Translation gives CASSLAGQGLQETQYF.

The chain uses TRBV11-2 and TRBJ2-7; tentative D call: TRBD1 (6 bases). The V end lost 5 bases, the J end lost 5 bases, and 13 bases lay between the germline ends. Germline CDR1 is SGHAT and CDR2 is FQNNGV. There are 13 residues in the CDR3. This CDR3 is CASSPQGSHEQYF. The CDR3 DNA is TGTGCCAGCAGCCCCCAGGGGTCCCACGAGCAGTACTTC.

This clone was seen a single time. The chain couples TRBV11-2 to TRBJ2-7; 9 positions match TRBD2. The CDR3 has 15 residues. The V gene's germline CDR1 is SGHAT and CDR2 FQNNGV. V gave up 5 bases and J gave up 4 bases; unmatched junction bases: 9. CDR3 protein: CASSVGLAVEYEQYF. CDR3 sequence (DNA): TGTGCCAGCAGCGTGGGACTAGCCGTGGAATACGAGCAGTACTTC.

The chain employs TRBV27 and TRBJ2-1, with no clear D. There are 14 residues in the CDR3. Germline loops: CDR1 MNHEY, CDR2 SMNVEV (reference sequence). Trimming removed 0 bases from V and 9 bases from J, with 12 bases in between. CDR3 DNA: TGTGCCAGCAGTTTATCAACGGGTGTAGGTGAGCAGTTCTTC. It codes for CASSLSTGVGEQFF.

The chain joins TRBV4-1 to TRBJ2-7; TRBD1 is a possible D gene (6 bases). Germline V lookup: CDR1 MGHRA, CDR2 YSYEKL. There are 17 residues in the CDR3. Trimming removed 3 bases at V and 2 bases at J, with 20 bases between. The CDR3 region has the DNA TGCGCCAGCAGCCAGGGCGTCACAGGGTTTGGCGCCTACGAGCAGTACTTC. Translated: CASSQGVTGFGAYEQYF.

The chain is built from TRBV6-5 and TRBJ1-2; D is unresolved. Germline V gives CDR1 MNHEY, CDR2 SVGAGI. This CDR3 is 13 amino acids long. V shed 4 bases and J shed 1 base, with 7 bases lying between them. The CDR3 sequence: CASSSKVNYGYTF. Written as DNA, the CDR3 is TGTGCCAGCAGTTCAAAGGTTAACTATGGCTACACCTTC.

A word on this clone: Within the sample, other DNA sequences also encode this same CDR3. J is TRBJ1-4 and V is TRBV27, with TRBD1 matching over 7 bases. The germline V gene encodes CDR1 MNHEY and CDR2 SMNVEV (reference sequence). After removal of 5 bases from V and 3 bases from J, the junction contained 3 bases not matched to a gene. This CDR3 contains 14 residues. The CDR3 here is CASSLQGANEKLFF. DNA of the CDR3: TGTGCCAGCAGTCTGCAGGGGGCTAATGAAAAACTGTTTTTT.

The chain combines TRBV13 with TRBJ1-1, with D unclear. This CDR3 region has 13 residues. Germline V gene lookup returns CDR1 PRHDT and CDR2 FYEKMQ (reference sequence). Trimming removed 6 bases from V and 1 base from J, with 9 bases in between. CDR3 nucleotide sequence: TGTGCCAGCAGTTTAACAGCGAACACTGAAGCTTTCTTT. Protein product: CASSLTANTEAFF.